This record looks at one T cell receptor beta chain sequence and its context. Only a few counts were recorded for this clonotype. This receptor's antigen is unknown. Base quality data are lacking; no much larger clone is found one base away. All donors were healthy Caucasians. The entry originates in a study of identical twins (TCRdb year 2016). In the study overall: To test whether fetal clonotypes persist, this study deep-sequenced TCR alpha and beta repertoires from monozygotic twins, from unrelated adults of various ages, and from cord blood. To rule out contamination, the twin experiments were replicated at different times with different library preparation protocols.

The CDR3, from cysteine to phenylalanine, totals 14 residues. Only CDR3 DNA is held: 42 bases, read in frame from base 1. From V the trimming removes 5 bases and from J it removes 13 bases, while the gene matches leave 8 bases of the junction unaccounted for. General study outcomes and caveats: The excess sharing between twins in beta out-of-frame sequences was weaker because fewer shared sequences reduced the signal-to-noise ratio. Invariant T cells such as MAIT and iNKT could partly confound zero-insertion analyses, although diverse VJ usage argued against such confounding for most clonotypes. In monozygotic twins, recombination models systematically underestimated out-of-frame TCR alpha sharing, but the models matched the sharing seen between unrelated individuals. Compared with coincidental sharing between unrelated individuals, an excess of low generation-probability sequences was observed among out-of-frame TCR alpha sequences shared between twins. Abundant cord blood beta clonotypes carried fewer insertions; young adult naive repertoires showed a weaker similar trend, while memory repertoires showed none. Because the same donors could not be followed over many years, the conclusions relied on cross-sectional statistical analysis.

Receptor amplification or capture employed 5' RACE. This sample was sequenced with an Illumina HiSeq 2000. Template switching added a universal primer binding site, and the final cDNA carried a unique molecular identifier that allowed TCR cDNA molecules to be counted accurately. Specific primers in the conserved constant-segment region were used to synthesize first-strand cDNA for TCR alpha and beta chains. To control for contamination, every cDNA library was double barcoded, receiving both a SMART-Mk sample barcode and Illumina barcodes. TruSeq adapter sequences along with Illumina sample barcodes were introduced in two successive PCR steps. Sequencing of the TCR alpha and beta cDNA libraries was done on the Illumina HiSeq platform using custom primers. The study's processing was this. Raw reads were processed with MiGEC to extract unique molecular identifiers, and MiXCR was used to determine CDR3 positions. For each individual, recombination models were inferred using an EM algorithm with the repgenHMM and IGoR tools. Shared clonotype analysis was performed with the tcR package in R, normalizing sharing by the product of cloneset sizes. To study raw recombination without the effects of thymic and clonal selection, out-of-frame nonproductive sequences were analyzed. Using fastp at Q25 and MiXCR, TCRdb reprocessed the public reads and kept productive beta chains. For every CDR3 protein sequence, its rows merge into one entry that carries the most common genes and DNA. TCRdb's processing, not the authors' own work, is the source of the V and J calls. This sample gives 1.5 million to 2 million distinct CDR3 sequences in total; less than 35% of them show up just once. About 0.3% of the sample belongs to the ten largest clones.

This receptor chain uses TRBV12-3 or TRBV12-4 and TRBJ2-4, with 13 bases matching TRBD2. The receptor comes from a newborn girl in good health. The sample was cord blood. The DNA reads TGTGCCAGCAGTACTAGCGGGGGGGTCTGGGAGCAGTACTTC. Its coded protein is CASSTSGGVWEQYF.